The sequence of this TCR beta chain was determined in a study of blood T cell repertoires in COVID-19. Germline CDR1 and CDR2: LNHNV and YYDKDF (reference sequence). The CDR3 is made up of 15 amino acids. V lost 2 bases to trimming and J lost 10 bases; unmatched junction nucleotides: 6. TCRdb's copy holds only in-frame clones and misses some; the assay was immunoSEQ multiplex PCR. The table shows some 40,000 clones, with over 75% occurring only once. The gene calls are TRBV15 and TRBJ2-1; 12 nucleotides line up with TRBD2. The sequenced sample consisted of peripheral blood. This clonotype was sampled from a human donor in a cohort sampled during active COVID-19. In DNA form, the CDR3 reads TGTGCCACCAGCAGATCGACTAGCGGGGGCGGCGAGCAGTTCTTC. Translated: CATSRSTSGGGEQFF.